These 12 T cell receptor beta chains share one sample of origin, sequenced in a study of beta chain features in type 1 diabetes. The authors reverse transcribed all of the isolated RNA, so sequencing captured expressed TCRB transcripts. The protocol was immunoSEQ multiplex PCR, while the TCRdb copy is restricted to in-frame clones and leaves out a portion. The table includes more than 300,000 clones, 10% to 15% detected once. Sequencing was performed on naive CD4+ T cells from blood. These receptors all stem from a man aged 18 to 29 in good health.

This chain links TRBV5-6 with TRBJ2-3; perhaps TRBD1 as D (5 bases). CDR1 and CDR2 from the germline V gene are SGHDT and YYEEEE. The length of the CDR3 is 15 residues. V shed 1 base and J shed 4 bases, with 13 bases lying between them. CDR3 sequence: CASSLRAGLADTQYF. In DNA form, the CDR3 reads TGTGCCAGCAGCTTGAGAGCAGGGCTGGCAGATACGCAGTATTTT.

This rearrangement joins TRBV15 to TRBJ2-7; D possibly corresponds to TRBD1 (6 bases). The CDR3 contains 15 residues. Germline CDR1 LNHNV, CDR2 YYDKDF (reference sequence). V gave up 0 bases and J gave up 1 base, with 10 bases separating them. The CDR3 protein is CATSRDGQGSYEQYF. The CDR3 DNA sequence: TGTGCCACCAGCAGAGATGGGCAGGGGTCCTACGAGCAGTACTTC.

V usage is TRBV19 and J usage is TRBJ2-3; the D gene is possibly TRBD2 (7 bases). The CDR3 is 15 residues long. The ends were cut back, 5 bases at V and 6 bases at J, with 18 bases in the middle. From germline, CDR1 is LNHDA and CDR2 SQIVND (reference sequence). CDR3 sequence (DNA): TGTGCCAGTAGTGTTGGCGGGGGCTCGTTTGATACGCAGTATTTT. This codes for CASSVGGGSFDTQYF.

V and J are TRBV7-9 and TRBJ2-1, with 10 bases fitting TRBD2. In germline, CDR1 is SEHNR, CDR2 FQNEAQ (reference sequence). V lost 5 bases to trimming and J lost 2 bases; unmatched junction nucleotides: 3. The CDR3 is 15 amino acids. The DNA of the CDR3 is TGTGCCAGCAGCGCGAGCGGGGGGGCCTACAATGAGCAGTTCTTC. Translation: CASSASGGAYNEQFF.

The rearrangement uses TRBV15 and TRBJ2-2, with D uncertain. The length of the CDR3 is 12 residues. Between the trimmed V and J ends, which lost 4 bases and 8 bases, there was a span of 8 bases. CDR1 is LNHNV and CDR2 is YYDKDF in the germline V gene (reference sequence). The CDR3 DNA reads TGTGCCACCAGCACCCTTTTGGGGGAGCTGTTTTTT. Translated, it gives CATSTLLGELFF. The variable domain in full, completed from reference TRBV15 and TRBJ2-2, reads DAMVIQNPRYQVTQFGKPVTLSCSQTLNHNVMYWYQQKSSQAPKLLFHYYDKDFNNEADTPDNFQSRRPNTSFCFLDIRSPGLGDTAMYLCATSTLLGELFFGEGSRLTVL.

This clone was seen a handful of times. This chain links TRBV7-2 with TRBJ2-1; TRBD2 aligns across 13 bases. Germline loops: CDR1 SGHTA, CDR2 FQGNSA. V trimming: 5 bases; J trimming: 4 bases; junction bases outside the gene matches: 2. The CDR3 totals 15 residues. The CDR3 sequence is CASSLTSGGYNEQFF. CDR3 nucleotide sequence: TGTGCCAGCAGCCTGACTAGCGGGGGGTACAATGAGCAGTTCTTC.

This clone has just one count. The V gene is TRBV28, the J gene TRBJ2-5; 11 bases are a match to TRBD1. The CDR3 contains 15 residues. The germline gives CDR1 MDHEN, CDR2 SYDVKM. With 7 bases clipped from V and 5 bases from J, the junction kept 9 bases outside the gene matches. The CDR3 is CASTHPDRGPETQYF. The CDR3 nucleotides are TGTGCCAGCACTCATCCGGACAGGGGGCCTGAGACCCAGTACTTC.

CDR3 residues: CASSLGPYGTYEQYF. The CDR3 nucleotides are TGTGCCAGCAGCTTAGGTCCCTATGGTACCTACGAGCAGTACTTC. This rearrangement joins TRBV7-2 to TRBJ2-7; no clear D gene. The CDR3 loop spans 15 amino acids. Germline V CDR1 and CDR2: SGHTA, FQGNSA. V lost 1 base to trimming and J lost 2 bases, with 12 bases between them. The full variable domain, rest sourced from reference TRBV7-2 and TRBJ2-7, is GAGVSQSPSNKVTEKGKDVELRCDPISGHTALYWYRQSLGQGLEFLIYFQGNSAPDKSGLPSDRFSAERTGGSVSTLTIQRTQQEDSAVYLCASSLGPYGTYEQYFGPGTRLTVT.

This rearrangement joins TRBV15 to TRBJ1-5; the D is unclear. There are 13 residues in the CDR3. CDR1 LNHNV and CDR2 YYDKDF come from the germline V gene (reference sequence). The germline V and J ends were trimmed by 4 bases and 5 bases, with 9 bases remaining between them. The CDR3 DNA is TGTGCCACCAGCATAGAGAGGGATCAGCCCCAGCATTTT. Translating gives CATSIERDQPQHF. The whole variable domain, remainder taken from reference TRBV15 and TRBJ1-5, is DAMVIQNPRYQVTQFGKPVTLSCSQTLNHNVMYWYQQKSSQAPKLLFHYYDKDFNNEADTPDNFQSRRPNTSFCFLDIRSPGLGDTAMYLCATSIERDQPQHFGDGTRLSIL.

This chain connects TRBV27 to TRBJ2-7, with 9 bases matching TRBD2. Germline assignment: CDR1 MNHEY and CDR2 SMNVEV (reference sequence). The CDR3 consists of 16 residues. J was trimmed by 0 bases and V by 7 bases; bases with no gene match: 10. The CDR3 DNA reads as TGTGCCAGCACCCCGAGAGGGCGGGAGGGCTCCTACGAGCAGTACTTC. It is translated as CASTPRGREGSYEQYF.

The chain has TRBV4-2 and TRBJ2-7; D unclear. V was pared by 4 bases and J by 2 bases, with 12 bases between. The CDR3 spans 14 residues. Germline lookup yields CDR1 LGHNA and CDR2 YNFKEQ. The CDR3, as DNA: TGTGCCAGCAGCCCCCTGACGCAGGCCTACGAGCAGTACTTC. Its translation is CASSPLTQAYEQYF.

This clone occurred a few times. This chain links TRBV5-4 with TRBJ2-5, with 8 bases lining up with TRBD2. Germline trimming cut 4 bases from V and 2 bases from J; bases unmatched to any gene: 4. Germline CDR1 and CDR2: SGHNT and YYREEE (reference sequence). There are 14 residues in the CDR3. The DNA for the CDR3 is TGTGCCAGCAGCCAAAAGCGGGGGCAAGAGACCCAGTACTTC. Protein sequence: CASSQKRGQETQYF.